These 18 T cell receptor beta chains share one sample of origin, sequenced in a study of blood T cells in healthy people across ages. The use of a sample-barcoded 5' primer and a J-beta primer mix characterized a second PCR of roughly 7 to 11 cycles. TCRdb processed the 5' RACE reads anew with MiXCR; each CDR3 protein has one entry. This table holds over 500,000 distinct CDR3 sequences, approximately 26% found once. These records were also assigned to another study, of T cells of mothers and their children.

Sequenced: blood. The receptors originated from a boy aged 2 to 10 in good health.

In its sample, this clonotype was seen a few times. The junction differs from germline at one of its ends, possibly a read error. CDR3 region: CTSSWDRGGYEQYF. CDR3 nucleotide sequence: TGTACCAGCAGTTGGGACAGGGGGGGTTACGAGCAGTACTTC. The J gene is TRBJ2-5, the V gene TRBV6-5; 11 nucleotides align to TRBD1. The assigned J gene may be wrong: the sequence end matches TRBJ2-7 better. The CDR3 is 14 amino acids. Germline assignment: CDR1 MNHEY and CDR2 SVGAGI.

This clonotype was picked up a small number of times. The rearrangement uses TRBV5-1 and TRBJ2-7; 9 bases map to TRBD1. Germline lookup yields CDR1 SGHRS and CDR2 YFSETQ. The V and J ends lost 3 bases and 6 bases, in that order; junction bases with no gene match: 4. The CDR3 is made up of 13 amino acids. CDR3 sequence: CASSSGTGIEQYF. CDR3 in DNA: TGCGCCAGCAGCTCCGGGACAGGGATCGAGCAGTACTTC.

This clonotype came up a few times. The chain recombines TRBV7-9 with TRBJ2-7, with unresolved D. The end of the DNA fits TRBJ2-1 better, so the J call may be wrong. The CDR3 totals 12 residues. From germline, CDR1 is SEHNR and CDR2 FQNEAQ (reference sequence). This CDR3 is CASIFRYNEQFF. The CDR3, as DNA: TGTGCCAGCATCTTCAGGTACAATGAGCAGTTCTTC.

This clonotype has only a few counts. V and J are TRBV5-1 and TRBJ2-7, with D unclear. Trimming left V 4 bases short and J 2 bases short, with 13 bases between. The CDR3 spans 14 residues. CDR1 and CDR2 from the germline V gene are SGHRS and YFSETQ. The CDR3 spells CASSPSSTAYEQYF. As DNA, the CDR3 is TGCGCCAGCAGCCCGAGTTCCACCGCCTACGAGCAGTACTTC.

In the case of this clonotype: A junction end diverges from the germline sequence, so it may reflect a read error. The chain combines TRBV5-5 with TRBJ2-5, with D perhaps matching TRBD1 or TRBD2 (7 bases each). CDR3 size: 14 residues. Per germline, CDR1 SGHKS and CDR2 YYEKEE (reference sequence). CDR3 sequence: CAGSWGRGLETQYF. The CDR3 DNA is TGTGCCGGCAGCTGGGGGAGGGGGCTTGAGACCCAGTACTTC.

This clonotype was found a few times. The chain employs TRBV14 and TRBJ2-2; D is unresolved. The CDR3 covers 14 residues. Germline CDR1 SGHDN, CDR2 FVKESK. V was clipped by 1 base and J by 4 bases, with 7 bases between them. The CDR3 DNA sequence: TGTGCCAGCAGCCAAGTGGCCTCCACCGGGGAGCTGTTTTTT. It encodes CASSQVASTGELFF.

The rearrangement links TRBV5-1 to TRBJ2-3; D remains unclear. The CDR3 contains 12 residues. Germline lookup yields CDR1 SGHRS and CDR2 YFSETQ. V gave up 1 base and J gave up 5 bases, with 5 bases separating them. CDR3 sequence reads: CASSLKGDTQYF. The CDR3 coding sequence is TGCGCCAGCAGCTTGAAGGGAGATACGCAGTATTTT.

The chain is built from TRBV12-3 or TRBV12-4 and TRBJ1-1; the D is unclear. The length of the CDR3 is 14 residues. V lost 1 base and J 4 bases, leaving 10 bases between the germline ends. The DNA for the CDR3 is TGTGCCAGCAGTTTAGATTCGATGGGCACTGAAGCTTTCTTT. Protein: CASSLDSMGTEAFF.

The rearrangement uses TRBV6-5 and TRBJ2-2, with D perhaps TRBD1 (6 bases). This CDR3 comprises 13 residues. Trimming removed 6 bases from V and 8 bases from J, with 13 bases in between. Germline V gives CDR1 MNHEY, CDR2 SVGAGI. CDR3 residues: CASRKGGLGELFF. CDR3 nucleotides: TGTGCCAGCAGGAAAGGGGGTTTGGGGGAGCTGTTTTTT.

This clonotype was seen a handful of times. The rearrangement uses TRBV18 and TRBJ2-1, with a tentative D call TRBD1 (6 bases). The V end was cut by 4 bases, the J end by 6 bases, with 13 bases between. The length of the CDR3 is 14 residues. The germline CDR1 and CDR2 sequences are KGHSH and LQKENI. CDR3 bases: TGTGCCAGCTCACGACAGGCCCCCGGCAATGAGCAGTTCTTC. This codes for CASSRQAPGNEQFF.

This clonotype was seen a handful of times. The chain recombines TRBV7-6 with TRBJ2-5; tentatively, D is TRBD2 (6 bases). The CDR3 is made up of 15 amino acids. V was clipped by 8 bases and J by 1 base, with 17 bases between them. Germline lookup yields CDR1 SGHVS and CDR2 FNYEAQ. CDR3 in amino acids: CASRMRGGLQETQYF. Here the CDR3 DNA reads TGTGCCAGCCGGATGCGGGGAGGCCTCCAAGAGACCCAGTACTTC.

This chain uses TRBV29-1 with TRBJ1-5, with 8 bases that match TRBD1. CDR3 size: 17 residues. With 7 bases clipped from V and 0 bases from J, the junction kept 14 bases outside the gene matches. The V gene's germline CDR1 is SQVTM and CDR2 ANQGSEA. The CDR3 reads CSDRTGLNLVSNQPQHF. The CDR3 region has the DNA TGCAGCGACAGGACAGGGCTTAATTTGGTTAGCAATCAGCCCCAGCATTTT.

The V and J genes are TRBV6-5 and TRBJ2-2; D possibly corresponds to TRBD1 (7 bases). V shed 5 bases and J shed 4 bases, with 14 bases lying between them. This CDR3 comprises 15 residues. Germline CDR1 and CDR2: MNHEY and SVGAGI. CDR3 sequence: CASSQGGLGTGELFF. The CDR3 DNA is TGTGCCAGCAGTCAGGGGGGCCTCGGCACCGGGGAGCTGTTTTTT.

The gene calls are TRBV5-1 and TRBJ2-2; 7 positions agree with TRBD1. Germline CDR1 is SGHRS and CDR2 is YFSETQ. This CDR3 has 14 residues. V lost 5 bases and J lost 2; bases outside the gene matches: 3. The CDR3 spells CASRGQYNTGELFF. The CDR3 coding sequence is TGCGCCAGCAGGGGACAGTATAACACCGGGGAGCTGTTTTTT.

This sequence joins TRBV12-3 or TRBV12-4 and TRBJ2-1; no clear D gene. Trimming pared 7 bases from V and 6 bases from J, leaving 19 bases between. This CDR3 is built from 15 residues. CDR3 bases: TGTGCCAGCATCCCGCGTGGCAGGAGCATCAATGAGCAGTTCTTC. Protein sequence: CASIPRGRSINEQFF.

The chain employs TRBV20-1 and TRBJ2-3, with 8 bases aligning to TRBD2. This CDR3 region has 19 residues. CDR1 and CDR2 (germline): DFQATT, SNEGSKA (reference sequence). V shed 1 base, J shed 6 bases, and the junction held 21 bases outside the gene matches. The CDR3 region has the DNA TGCAGTGCTAGAGGCATAGACGGGAGGGCCCTGAGGAGGACCGATACGCAGTATTTT. This gives the protein CSARGIDGRALRRTDTQYF.

This clonotype occurred a few times. This chain links TRBV20-1 with TRBJ2-7; possibly TRBD2 for D (5 bases). The CDR3 loop spans 14 amino acids. Between the trimmed V and J ends, which lost 3 bases and 6 bases, there was a span of 18 bases. In germline, CDR1 is DFQATT, CDR2 SNEGSKA (reference sequence). In DNA, the CDR3 is TGCAGTGCTAGGGGTAGTGGGAGAACTGTCGAGCAGTACTTC. Encoded protein: CSARGSGRTVEQYF.

The chain employs TRBV7-9 and TRBJ2-4; no definite D call. Germline V lookup: CDR1 SEHNR, CDR2 FQNEAQ (reference sequence). Trimming shortened V by 6 bases and J by 0 bases, and 12 bases separated the two germline ends. This CDR3 has 15 residues. CDR3 region: CASSHRRLAKNIQYF. As DNA, the CDR3 is TGTGCCAGCAGTCATCGTCGACTAGCCAAAAACATTCAGTACTTC.